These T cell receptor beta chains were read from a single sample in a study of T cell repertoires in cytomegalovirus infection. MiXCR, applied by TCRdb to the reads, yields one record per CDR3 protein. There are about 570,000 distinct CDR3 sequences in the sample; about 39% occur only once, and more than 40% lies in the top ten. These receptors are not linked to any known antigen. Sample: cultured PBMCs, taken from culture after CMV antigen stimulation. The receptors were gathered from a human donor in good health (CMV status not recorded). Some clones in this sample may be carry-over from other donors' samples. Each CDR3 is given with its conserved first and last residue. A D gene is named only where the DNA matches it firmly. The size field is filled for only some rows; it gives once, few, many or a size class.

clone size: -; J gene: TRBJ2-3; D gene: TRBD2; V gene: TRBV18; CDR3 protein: CASSPLPSGSRLSSTDTQYF; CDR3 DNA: TGTGCCAGCTCACCACTACCCAGCGGGAGTCGATTAAGTAGCACAGATACGCAGTATTTT
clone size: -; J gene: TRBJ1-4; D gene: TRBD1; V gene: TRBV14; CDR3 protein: CASSQKGTGGEKLFF; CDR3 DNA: TGTGCCAGCAGCCAAAAAGGGACAGGCGGTGAAAAACTGTTTTTT
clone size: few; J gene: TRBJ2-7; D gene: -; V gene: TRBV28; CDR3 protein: CASSPNGEGDYEQYF; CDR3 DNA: TGTGCCAGCAGTCCGAATGGGGAAGGAGACTACGAGCAGTACTTC
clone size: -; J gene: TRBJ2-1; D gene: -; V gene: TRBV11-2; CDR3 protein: CALSRAGRRNEQFF; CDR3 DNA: TGTGCCCTTTCGAGGGCGGGGAGGAGGAATGAGCAGTTCTTC
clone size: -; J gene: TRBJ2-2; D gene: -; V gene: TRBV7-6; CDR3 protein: CASSTQRSSGELFF; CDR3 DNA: TGTGCCAGCAGCACTCAGAGGTCCAGCGGGGAGCTGTTTTTT
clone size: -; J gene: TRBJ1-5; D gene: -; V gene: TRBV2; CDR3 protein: CASRGTSSNQPQHF; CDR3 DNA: TGTGCCAGCAGGGGGACGTCCAGCAATCAGCCCCAGCATTTT
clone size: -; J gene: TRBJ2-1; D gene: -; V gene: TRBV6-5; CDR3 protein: CASRRGLHNEQFF; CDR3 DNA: TGTGCCAGCAGAAGGGGACTGCACAATGAGCAGTTCTTC
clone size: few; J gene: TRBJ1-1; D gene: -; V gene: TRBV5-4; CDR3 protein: CASSFPGGGNTEAFF; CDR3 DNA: TGTGCCAGCAGCTTCCCGGGAGGCGGAAACACTGAAGCTTTCTTT
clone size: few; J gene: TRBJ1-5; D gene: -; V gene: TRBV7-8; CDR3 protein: CASSLASRQPQHF; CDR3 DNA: TGTGCCAGCAGCTTGGCTTCCCGTCAGCCCCAGCATTTT
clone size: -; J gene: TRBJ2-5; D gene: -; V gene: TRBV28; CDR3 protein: CASSAPGKRETQYF; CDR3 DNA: TGTGCCAGCAGCGCACCGGGAAAGCGGGAGACCCAGTACTTC
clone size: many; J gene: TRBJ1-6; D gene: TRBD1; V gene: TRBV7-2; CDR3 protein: CASSSTGGAGSPLHF; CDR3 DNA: TGTGCCAGCAGCTCGACAGGGGGCGCGGGCTCACCCCTCCACTTT